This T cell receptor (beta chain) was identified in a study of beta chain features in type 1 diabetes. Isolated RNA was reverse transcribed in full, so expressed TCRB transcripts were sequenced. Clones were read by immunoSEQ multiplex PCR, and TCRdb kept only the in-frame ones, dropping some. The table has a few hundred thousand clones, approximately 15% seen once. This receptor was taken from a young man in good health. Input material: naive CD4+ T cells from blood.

The CDR3 region has the DNA TGCGCCAGCAGCCCGGGATCCAGCTCCTACGAGCAGTACGTC. Protein product: CASSPGSSSYEQYV. This rearrangement joins TRBV5-1 to TRBJ2-7; weak D call: TRBD2 (5 bases). V lost 4 bases and J 0 bases, leaving 11 bases between the germline ends. The CDR3 loop spans 14 amino acids. Germline V gene data show CDR1 as SGHRS and CDR2 as YFSETQ.